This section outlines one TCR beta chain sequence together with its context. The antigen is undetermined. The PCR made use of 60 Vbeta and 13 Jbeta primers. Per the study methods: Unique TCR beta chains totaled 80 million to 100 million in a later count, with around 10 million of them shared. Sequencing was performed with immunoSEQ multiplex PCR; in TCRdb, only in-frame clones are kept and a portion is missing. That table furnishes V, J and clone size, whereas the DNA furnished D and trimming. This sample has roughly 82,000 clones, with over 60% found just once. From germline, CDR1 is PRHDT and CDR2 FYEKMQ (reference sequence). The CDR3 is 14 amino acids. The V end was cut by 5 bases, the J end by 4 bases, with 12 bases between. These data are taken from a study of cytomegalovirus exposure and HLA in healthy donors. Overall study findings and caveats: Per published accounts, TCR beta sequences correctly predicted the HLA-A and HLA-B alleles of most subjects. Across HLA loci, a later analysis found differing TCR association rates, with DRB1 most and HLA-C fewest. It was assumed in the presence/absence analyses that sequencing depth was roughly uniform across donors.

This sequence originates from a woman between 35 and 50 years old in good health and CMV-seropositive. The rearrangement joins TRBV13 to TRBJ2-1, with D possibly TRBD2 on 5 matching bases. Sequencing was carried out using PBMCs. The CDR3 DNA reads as TGTGCCAGCAGCCATCCTCGGGGATACAATGAGCAGTTCTTC. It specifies CASSHPRGYNEQFF.